The 25 T cell receptor beta chains below come from one sample, sequenced in a study of T cell clonotyping in hematopoietic cell transplantation. Repertoires were generated with immunoSEQ multiplex PCR, while TCRdb's copy carries only in-frame clones and drops some. Of 29,000 or so clones in the sample, roughly 92% were seen once. The specimen was PBMCs, collected 100 days after allogeneic stem cell transplant. The receptor source for this set is a female patient aged 45-65 years who had an allogeneic stem cell transplant from a related donor, so the T cells may come from the graft donor. Some clones in this sample may be carry-over from other donors' samples.

This chain connects TRBV30 to TRBJ1-1; no clear D gene. Trimming pared 4 bases from V and 7 bases from J, leaving 16 bases between. This CDR3 region has 13 residues. Germline-derived CDR1 and CDR2 are GTSNPN and SVGIG (reference sequence). CDR3 DNA sequence: TGTGCCTGGACCACCGAGCTAGGGATTGAAGCTTTCTTT. It is translated as CAWTTELGIEAFF.

The CDR3 DNA reads TGTGCCTGGAGTTTGTTTCGGGGGGGGGATGAGCAGTTCTTC. This encodes CAWSLFRGGDEQFF. The chain carries TRBV30 and TRBJ2-1, with TRBD2 identical over 8 bases. CDR3 length equals 14 residues. Germline CDR1 is GTSNPN and CDR2 is SVGIG (reference sequence). Losses at the gene ends were 2 bases for V and 8 bases for J; bases not matched to a gene: 8.

The chain employs TRBV14 and TRBJ1-2, with 8 bases that match TRBD1. Trimming removed 2 bases from V and 5 bases from J; junction bases left unmatched: 10. The CDR3 totals 16 residues. Germline-derived CDR1 and CDR2 are SGHDN and FVKESK. CDR3 loop: CASSQRQGTLSYGYTF. The DNA of the CDR3 is TGTGCCAGCAGCCAACGACAGGGGACACTATCTTATGGCTACACCTTC. Combining the CDR3 with reference TRBV14 and TRBJ1-2 gives the whole variable domain EAGVTQFPSHSVIEKGQTVTLRCDPISGHDNLYWYRRVMGKEIKFLLHFVKESKQDESGMPNNRFLAERTGGTYSTLKVQPAELEDSGVYFCASSQRQGTLSYGYTFGSGTRLTVV.

This clone appeared a few times. Within the sample, other DNA sequences also encode this same CDR3. V usage is TRBV4-1 and J usage is TRBJ1-4; 10 bases align to TRBD1. After removal of 0 bases from V and 7 bases from J, the junction contained 2 bases not matched to a gene. CDR3 size: 15 residues. Germline CDR1 reads MGHRA; CDR2 reads YSYEKL. The CDR3 loop is CASSQDRDRGEKLFF. Here the CDR3 DNA reads TGCGCCAGCAGCCAAGACCGGGACAGGGGTGAAAAACTGTTTTTT.

This rearrangement joins TRBV14 to TRBJ2-1; D unclear. Germline-derived CDR1 and CDR2 are SGHDN and FVKESK. The CDR3 is 13 amino acids. Trimming removed 4 bases at V and 2 bases at J, with 6 bases between. The chain's CDR3 is CASSRDAYNEQFF. CDR3 DNA sequence: TGTGCCAGCAGCCGTGACGCCTACAATGAGCAGTTCTTC.

The rearrangement links TRBV6-5 to TRBJ2-1; D is perhaps TRBD1 (5 bases). Deletions cut 6 bases from V and 10 bases from J, with 10 bases between. CDR1 and CDR2 (germline): MNHEY, SVGAGI. The CDR3 extends over 11 amino acids. The CDR3 region has the DNA TGTGCCAGCAGGACAGCCCTCGAGCAGTTCTTC. Residues: CASRTALEQFF.

The rearrangement joins TRBV10-1 to TRBJ1-5; D gene uncertain. Trimming took 9 bases from V and 5 from J, leaving 11 bases between them. CDR3 length: 12 residues. Germline V gene lookup returns CDR1 WNHNN and CDR2 SYGVQD (reference sequence). The CDR3, as DNA: TGCGCCAGAACTCAGCGTTATCAGCCCCAGCATTTT. Translating gives CARTQRYQPQHF.

The chain is built from TRBV18 and TRBJ1-6; D unresolved. Germline CDR1 reads KGHSH; CDR2 reads LQKENI. With 4 bases removed from V and 5 bases from J, the gap between germline ends came to 9 bases. The CDR3 sequence is 14 residues long. The DNA for the CDR3 is TGTGCCAGCTCACATACTGTGGATAATTCACCCCTCCACTTT. Residues: CASSHTVDNSPLHF.

This chain connects TRBV2 to TRBJ1-5; 9 bases match TRBD1. The germline gives CDR1 SNHLY, CDR2 FYNNEI. The CDR3 is made up of 15 amino acids. Germline trimming cut 4 bases from V and 5 bases from J; bases unmatched to any gene: 6. CDR3 in DNA: TGTGCCAGCAGTGGACAGGGGGGATTATATCAGCCCCAGCATTTT. It encodes CASSGQGGLYQPQHF.

The rearrangement joins TRBV28 to TRBJ1-5; weak D call: TRBD1 (5 bases). Germline V CDR1 and CDR2: MDHEN, SYDVKM. This CDR3 has 15 residues. The ends were cut back, 3 bases at V and 4 bases at J, with 13 bases in the middle. CDR3 residues: CASSFGSAGNQPQHF. As DNA, the CDR3 is TGTGCCAGCAGTTTCGGGTCGGCAGGGAATCAGCCCCAGCATTTT.

V gene TRBV2 combines with J gene TRBJ2-5; D remains ambiguous. Germline V gene data show CDR1 as SNHLY and CDR2 as FYNNEI. Between the trimmed V and J ends, which lost 3 bases and 4 bases, there was a span of 9 bases. The CDR3 runs to 13 residues. The CDR3 DNA reads TGTGCCAGCAGTGAGGGTCGCGGAGAGACCCAGTACTTC. Amino acid sequence: CASSEGRGETQYF.

This sequence joins TRBV30 and TRBJ1-5; 9 positions agree with TRBD1. V shed 3 bases and J 4 bases; nucleotides not matched to a gene: 1. The CDR3 loop spans 13 amino acids. Germline assignment: CDR1 GTSNPN and CDR2 SVGIG (reference sequence). CDR3 bases: TGTGCCTGGAGCGGGACAGGGAATCAGCCCCAGCATTTT. It specifies CAWSGTGNQPQHF.

Sample share makes this clone medium-sized. The chain combines TRBV6-1 with TRBJ1-1, with D unresolved. V gave up 4 bases and J gave up 1 base, with 7 bases separating them. The CDR3 covers 13 residues. Germline V gene sequence: CDR1 MNHNS, CDR2 SASEGT. In DNA, the CDR3 is TGTGCCAGCAGTGGATGGAAGAACACTGAAGCTTTCTTT. Translation: CASSGWKNTEAFF.

The DNA of the CDR3 is TGTGCCAGCACCTCGGGGGGGCCCGCAGATACGCAGTATTTT. It is translated as CASTSGGPADTQYF. The V gene is TRBV27, the J gene TRBJ2-3, with TRBD2 identical over 8 bases. The CDR3 runs 14 residues. J lost 4 bases, V lost 7 bases, and 7 bases had no gene match. Germline V lookup: CDR1 MNHEY, CDR2 SMNVEV (reference sequence).

The rearrangement uses TRBV4-1 and TRBJ1-1, with unresolved D. This CDR3 has 13 residues. Trimming cost V 2 bases and J 2 bases, with 6 bases left between them. The germline CDR1 and CDR2 sequences are MGHRA and YSYEKL. CDR3 DNA: TGCGCCAGCAGCCAAACAGCAAACACTGAAGCTTTCTTT. Translating gives CASSQTANTEAFF.

The rearrangement uses TRBV6-6 and TRBJ2-7, with TRBD2 matching 8 bases. With 6 bases clipped from V and 7 bases from J, the junction kept 14 bases outside the gene matches. The CDR3 contains 15 residues. Germline V gives CDR1 MNHNY, CDR2 SVGAGI (reference sequence). The CDR3 is CASSPGSAPGGEQYF. The CDR3 nucleotides read TGTGCCAGCAGCCCCGGGTCGGCCCCGGGAGGGGAGCAGTACTTC.

The genes are TRBV19 and TRBJ1-5; D is perhaps TRBD1 (5 bases). Germline lookup yields CDR1 LNHDA and CDR2 SQIVND (reference sequence). V lost 10 bases, J lost 6 bases, and 19 bases lay in between. The CDR3 runs to 14 residues. The chain's CDR3 is CATGRGHPGQPQHF. CDR3 coding DNA: TGTGCCACCGGACGAGGACACCCGGGTCAGCCCCAGCATTTT.

The table lists this clone with a count of one. The CDR3: CAISESPPNEQYF. The CDR3 DNA is TGTGCCATCAGTGAGTCTCCCCCAAACGAGCAGTACTTC. V is TRBV10-3 and J is TRBJ2-7; D remains ambiguous. The CDR3 covers 13 residues. Trimming stripped 0 bases from V and 5 bases from J, with 8 bases between. CDR1 and CDR2 (germline): ENHRY, SYGVKD.

This clone was recorded only once. This chain links TRBV29-1 with TRBJ1-3; no clear D gene. The CDR3 loop spans 14 amino acids. V shed 4 bases and J shed 0 bases, with 10 bases lying between them. Germline-derived CDR1 and CDR2 are SQVTM and ANQGSEA. CDR3 coding DNA: TGCAGCGTTGGTCTTACGGGCTCTGGAAACACCATATATTTT. Its protein product is CSVGLTGSGNTIYF.

This chain uses TRBV4-3 with TRBJ1-2; a possible D gene is TRBD1 (5 bases). This CDR3 contains 15 residues. Trimming took off 0 bases at V and 6 bases at J, with 14 bases between the two ends. CDR1 LGHNA and CDR2 YSLEER come from the germline V gene. CDR3 DNA sequence: TGCGCCAGCAGCCAAGATCCGGGGGGAACGGATGGCTACACCTTC. Its protein product is CASSQDPGGTDGYTF.

The chain combines TRBV6-1 with TRBJ1-6, with D possibly TRBD1 on 5 matching bases. Germline loops: CDR1 MNHNS, CDR2 SASEGT. The CDR3 is 14 residues long. V gave up 9 bases and J gave up 7 bases, with 16 bases separating them. The CDR3 loop reads CASSYTGGNSPLHF. The DNA for the CDR3 is TGTGCCAGTTCATATACAGGCGGGAATTCACCCCTCCACTTT.

The J gene is TRBJ1-1, the V gene TRBV19, with 12 bases identical to TRBD1. The CDR3 extends over 17 amino acids. Germline CDR1 LNHDA, CDR2 SQIVND (reference sequence). The trim removed 8 bases at V and 1 base at J, leaving 11 bases unmatched. As DNA, the CDR3 is TGTGCCAGTCTCATGTGGGACAGGGGGCCGAGGAACACTGAAGCTTTCTTT. Translation gives CASLMWDRGPRNTEAFF.

J is TRBJ1-4 and V is TRBV7-2; 7 bases are a match to TRBD1. This CDR3 is 13 amino acids long. CDR1 is SGHTA, CDR2 FQGNSA, per germline. Trimming cost V 6 bases and J 6 bases; bases outside gene matches: 4. In nucleotides, the CDR3 is TGTGCCAGCAGAAGGACAGGTGATGAAAAACTGTTTTTT. Its translation is CASRRTGDEKLFF.

The CDR3 reads CASSLGGGETQYF. The CDR3 bases are TGTGCCAGTAGTTTGGGGGGCGGAGAGACCCAGTACTTC. The V and J genes are TRBV19 and TRBJ2-5; TRBD1 or TRBD2 may be the D gene (6 bases each). V lost 5 bases, J lost 4 bases, and 11 bases lay in between. The CDR3 sequence is 13 residues long. Germline V gene data show CDR1 as LNHDA and CDR2 as SQIVND (reference sequence).

This chain uses TRBV7-8 with TRBJ2-7, with 9 bases fitting TRBD1. The CDR3 spans 14 residues. Germline CDR1 is SGHVS and CDR2 is FQNEAQ. Germline trimming cut 5 bases from V and 3 bases from J; bases unmatched to any gene: 5. The CDR3 DNA is TGTGCCAGCAGCCGGGGACAGGGCTTCTACGAGCAGTACTTC. This gives the protein CASSRGQGFYEQYF.